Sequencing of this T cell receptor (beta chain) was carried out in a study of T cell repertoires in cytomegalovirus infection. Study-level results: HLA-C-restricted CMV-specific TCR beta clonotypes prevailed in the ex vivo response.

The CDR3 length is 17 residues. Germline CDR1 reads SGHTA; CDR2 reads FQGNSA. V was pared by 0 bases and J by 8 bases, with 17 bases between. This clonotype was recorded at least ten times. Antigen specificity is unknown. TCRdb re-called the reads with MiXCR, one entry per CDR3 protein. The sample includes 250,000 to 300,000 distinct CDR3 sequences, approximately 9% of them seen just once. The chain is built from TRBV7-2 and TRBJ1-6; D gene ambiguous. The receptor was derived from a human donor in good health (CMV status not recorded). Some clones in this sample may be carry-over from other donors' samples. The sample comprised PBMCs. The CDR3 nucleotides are TGTGCCAGCAGCTTAGCGTCCACGGATTTACCCTATTCACCCCTCCACTTT. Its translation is CASSLASTDLPYSPLHF.